The clone carrying this TCR beta chain was counted a few times. In TCRdb, the 5' RACE reads were re-called with MiXCR into one record per CDR3 protein. This table has 120,000 or so distinct CDR3 sequences, over 8% appearing once. The sample originates from a study of T cells after yellow fever vaccination. V gave up 6 bases and J gave up 7 bases, with 6 bases separating them. The CDR3 runs to 10 residues. The germline V gene has CDR1 SEHNR and CDR2 FQNEAQ (reference sequence). The receptor was derived from a man between 18 and 35 years old who received the YFV17D yellow fever vaccine. This chain uses TRBV7-9 with TRBJ1-2; D unresolved. The sequencing used CD8+ T cells sorted from PBMCs, collected on the day of the yellow fever booster vaccination. The CDR3 DNA reads TGTGCCAGCAGTGGAGTTGGCTACACCTTC. Protein product: CASSGVGYTF.